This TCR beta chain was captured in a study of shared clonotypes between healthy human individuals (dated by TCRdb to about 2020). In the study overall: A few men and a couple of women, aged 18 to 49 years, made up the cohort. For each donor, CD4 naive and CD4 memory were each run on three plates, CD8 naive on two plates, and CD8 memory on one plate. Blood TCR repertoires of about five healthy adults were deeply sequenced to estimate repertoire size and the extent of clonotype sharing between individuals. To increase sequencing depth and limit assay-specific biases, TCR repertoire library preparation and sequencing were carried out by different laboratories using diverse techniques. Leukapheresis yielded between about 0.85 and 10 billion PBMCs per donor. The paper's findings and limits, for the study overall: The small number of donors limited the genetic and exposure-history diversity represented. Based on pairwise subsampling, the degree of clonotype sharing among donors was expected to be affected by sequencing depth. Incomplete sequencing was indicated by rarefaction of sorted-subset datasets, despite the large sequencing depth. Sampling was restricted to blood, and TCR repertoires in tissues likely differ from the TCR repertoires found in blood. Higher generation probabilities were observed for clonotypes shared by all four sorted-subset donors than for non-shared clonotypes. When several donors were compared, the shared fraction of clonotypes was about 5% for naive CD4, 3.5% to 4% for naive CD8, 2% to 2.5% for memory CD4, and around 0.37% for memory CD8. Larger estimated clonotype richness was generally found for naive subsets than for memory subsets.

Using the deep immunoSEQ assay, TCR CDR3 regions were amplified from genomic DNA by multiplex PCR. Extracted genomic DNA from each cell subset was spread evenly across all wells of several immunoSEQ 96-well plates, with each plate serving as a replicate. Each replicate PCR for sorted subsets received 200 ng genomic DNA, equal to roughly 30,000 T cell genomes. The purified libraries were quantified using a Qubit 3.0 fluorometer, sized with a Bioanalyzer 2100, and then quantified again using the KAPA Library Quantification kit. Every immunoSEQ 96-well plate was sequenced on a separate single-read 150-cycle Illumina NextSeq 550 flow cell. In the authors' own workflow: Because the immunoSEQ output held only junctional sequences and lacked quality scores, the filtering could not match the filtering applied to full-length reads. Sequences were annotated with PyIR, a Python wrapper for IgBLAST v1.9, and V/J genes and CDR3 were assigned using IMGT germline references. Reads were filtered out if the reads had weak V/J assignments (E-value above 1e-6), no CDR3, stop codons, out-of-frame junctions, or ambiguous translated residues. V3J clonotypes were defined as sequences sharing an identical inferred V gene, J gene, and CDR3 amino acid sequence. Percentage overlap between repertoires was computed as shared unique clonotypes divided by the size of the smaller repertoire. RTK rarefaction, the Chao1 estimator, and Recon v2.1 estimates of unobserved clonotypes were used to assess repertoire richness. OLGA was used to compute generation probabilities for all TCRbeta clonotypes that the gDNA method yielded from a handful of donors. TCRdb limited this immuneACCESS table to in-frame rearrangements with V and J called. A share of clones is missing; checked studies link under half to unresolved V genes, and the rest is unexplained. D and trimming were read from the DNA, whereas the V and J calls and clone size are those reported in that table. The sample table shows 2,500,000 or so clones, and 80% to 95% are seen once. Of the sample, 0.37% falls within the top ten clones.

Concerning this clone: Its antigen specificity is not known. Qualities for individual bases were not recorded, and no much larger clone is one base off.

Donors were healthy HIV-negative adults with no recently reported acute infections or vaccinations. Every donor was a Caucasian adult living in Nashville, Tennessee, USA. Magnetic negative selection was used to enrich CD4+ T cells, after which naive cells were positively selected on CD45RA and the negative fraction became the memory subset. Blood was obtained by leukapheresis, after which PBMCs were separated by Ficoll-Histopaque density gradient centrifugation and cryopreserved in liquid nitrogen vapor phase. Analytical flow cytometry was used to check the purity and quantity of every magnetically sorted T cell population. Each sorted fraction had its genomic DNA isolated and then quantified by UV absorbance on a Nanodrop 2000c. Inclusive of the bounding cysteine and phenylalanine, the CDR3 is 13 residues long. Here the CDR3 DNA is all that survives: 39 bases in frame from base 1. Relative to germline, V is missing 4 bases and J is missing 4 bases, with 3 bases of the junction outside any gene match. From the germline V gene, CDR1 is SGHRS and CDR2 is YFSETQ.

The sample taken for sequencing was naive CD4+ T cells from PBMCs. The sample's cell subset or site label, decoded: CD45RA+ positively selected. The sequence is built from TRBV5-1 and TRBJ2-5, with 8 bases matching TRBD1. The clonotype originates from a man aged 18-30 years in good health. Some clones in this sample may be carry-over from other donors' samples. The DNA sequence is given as TGCGCCAGCAGCCAGGACAGGGCAGAGACCCAGTACTTC. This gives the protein CASSQDRAETQYF.